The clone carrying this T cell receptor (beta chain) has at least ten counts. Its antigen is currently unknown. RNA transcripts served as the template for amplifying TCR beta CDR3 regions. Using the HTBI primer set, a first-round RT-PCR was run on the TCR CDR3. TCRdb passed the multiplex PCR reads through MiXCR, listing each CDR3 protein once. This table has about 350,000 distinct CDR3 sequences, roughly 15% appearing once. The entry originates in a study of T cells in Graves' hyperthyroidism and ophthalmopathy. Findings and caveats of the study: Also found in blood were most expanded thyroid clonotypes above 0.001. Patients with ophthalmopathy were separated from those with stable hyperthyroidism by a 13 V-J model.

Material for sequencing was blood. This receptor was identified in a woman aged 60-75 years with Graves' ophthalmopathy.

The CDR3 sequence is CAISARPTGTGDNEQFF. DNA of the CDR3: TGTGCCATCAGTGCTAGGCCGACCGGGACAGGGGACAATGAGCAGTTCTTC. The gene calls are TRBV10-3 and TRBJ2-1, with 10 positions matching TRBD1. Germline-derived CDR1 and CDR2 are ENHRY and SYGVKD. V shed 4 bases and J 5 bases; nucleotides not matched to a gene: 11. CDR3 size: 17 residues.